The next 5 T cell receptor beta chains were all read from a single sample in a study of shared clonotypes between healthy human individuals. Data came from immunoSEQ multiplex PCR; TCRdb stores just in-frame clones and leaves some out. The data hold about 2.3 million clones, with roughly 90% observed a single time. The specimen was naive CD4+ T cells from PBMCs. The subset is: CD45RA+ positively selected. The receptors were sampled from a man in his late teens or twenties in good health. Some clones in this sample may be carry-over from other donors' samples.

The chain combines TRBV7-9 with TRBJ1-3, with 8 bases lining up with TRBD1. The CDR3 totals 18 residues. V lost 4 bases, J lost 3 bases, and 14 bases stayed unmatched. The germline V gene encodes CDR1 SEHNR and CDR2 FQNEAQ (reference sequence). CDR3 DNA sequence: TGTGCCAGCAGCTCAGTAACAGGGGGTCGCTTTGATGGAAACACCATATATTTT. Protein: CASSSVTGGRFDGNTIYF.

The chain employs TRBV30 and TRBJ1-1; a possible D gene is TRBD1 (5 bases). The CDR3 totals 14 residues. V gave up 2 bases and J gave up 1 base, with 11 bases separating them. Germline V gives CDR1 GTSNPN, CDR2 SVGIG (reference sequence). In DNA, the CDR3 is TGTGCCTGGAGTTGGGGGGGAACGAACACTGAAGCTTTCTTT. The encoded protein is CAWSWGGTNTEAFF.

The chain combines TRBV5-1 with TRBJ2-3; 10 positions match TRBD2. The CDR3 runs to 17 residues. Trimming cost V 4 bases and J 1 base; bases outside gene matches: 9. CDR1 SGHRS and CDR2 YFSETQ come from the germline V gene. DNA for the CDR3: TGCGCCAGCAGCCCCGATCCAGCGGGAGGGCGCACAGATACGCAGTATTTT. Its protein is CASSPDPAGGRTDTQYF.

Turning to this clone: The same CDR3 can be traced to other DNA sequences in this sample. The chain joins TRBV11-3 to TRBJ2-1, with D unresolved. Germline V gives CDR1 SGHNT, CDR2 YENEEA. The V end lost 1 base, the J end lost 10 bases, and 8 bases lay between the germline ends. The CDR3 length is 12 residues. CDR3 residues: CASSLGLGEQFF. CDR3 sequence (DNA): TGTGCCAGCAGCTTAGGGTTGGGCGAGCAGTTCTTC.

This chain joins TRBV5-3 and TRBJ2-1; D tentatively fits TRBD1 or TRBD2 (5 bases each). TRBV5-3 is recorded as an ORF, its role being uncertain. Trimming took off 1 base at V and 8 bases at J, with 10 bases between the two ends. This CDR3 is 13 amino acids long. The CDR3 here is CARSLSGRDEQFF. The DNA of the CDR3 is TGTGCCAGAAGCTTGTCAGGGAGAGATGAGCAGTTCTTC.